The 8 T cell receptor beta chains in this list originate from one sample, sequenced in a study of blood T cell repertoires in COVID-19. Sequenced by immunoSEQ multiplex PCR; TCRdb stores in-frame clones only, minus some. The top ten clones hold 10% to 13% of a sample with about 130,000 clones, roughly 88% of them seen once. Sequencing was performed on peripheral blood. These receptors all come from a man aged 45-60 years with acute or convalescent COVID-19.

The J gene is TRBJ1-2, the V gene TRBV29-1; possibly TRBD1 for D (6 bases). Germline CDR1 reads SQVTM; CDR2 reads ANQGSEA. The CDR3 runs to 12 residues. Trimming took off 7 bases at V and 0 bases at J, with 9 bases between the two ends. The CDR3 sequence: CSARDTNYGYTF. The CDR3 DNA reads TGCAGCGCTCGGGACACTAACTATGGCTACACCTTC.

This clone was counted a few times. The chain recombines TRBV5-4 with TRBJ1-1, with D possibly TRBD1 on 6 matching bases. In germline, CDR1 is SGHNT, CDR2 YYREEE (reference sequence). The CDR3 loop spans 11 amino acids. Trimming cost V 5 bases and J 6 bases, with 8 bases left between them. This CDR3 reads CASSSGAEAFF. The CDR3 DNA reads TGTGCCAGCAGTTCAGGGGCTGAAGCTTTCTTT.

This clone came up once. V and J are TRBV28 and TRBJ2-6, with 9 bases lining up with TRBD1. The CDR3 is 18 amino acids. The germline V gene encodes CDR1 MDHEN and CDR2 SYDVKM. The V segment lost 5 bases and the J segment 2 bases; nucleotides outside the gene matches: 10. CDR3 nucleotides: TGTGCCAGCAGTCGGGACAGGGCTTTCTTGCCTGGGGCCAACGTCCTGACTTTC. It specifies CASSRDRAFLPGANVLTF.

V gene TRBV28 combines with J gene TRBJ1-6; 10 bases match TRBD1. With V trimmed by 6 bases and J by 7 bases, 6 bases remained unmatched. Germline V CDR1 and CDR2: MDHEN, SYDVKM. The CDR3 runs to 15 residues. CDR3 sequence: CASRSPGQGNSPLHF. In DNA, the CDR3 is TGTGCCAGCAGGTCGCCGGGACAGGGGAATTCACCCCTCCACTTT.

This clone was detected once. The chain combines TRBV7-2 with TRBJ1-2; 9 positions match TRBD1. V shed 2 bases, J shed 7 bases, and the junction held 5 bases outside the gene matches. Germline CDR1 SGHTA, CDR2 FQGNSA. This CDR3 has 14 amino acids. The CDR3 DNA follows: TGTGCCAGCAGCTTAAGAGGGGACAGGGTTGGCTACACCTTC. It yields the protein CASSLRGDRVGYTF.

J is TRBJ2-3 and V is TRBV9; perhaps TRBD2 as D (5 bases). This CDR3 contains 13 residues. V lost 0 bases and J 5 bases, leaving 7 bases between the germline ends. Germline V lookup: CDR1 SGDLS, CDR2 YYNGEE. CDR3 DNA: TGTGCCAGCAGCGTAGGGGAGATAGATACGCAGTATTTT. This encodes CASSVGEIDTQYF.

This chain uses TRBV13 with TRBJ2-1, with a tentative D call TRBD2 (6 bases). Trimming took off 5 bases at V and 7 bases at J, with 15 bases between the two ends. The CDR3 spans 14 residues. Germline values: CDR1 PRHDT, CDR2 FYEKMQ (reference sequence). For the CDR3, the DNA is TGTGCCAGCAGCACGCAAGGGACTCTGAATGAGCAGTTCTTC. It encodes CASSTQGTLNEQFF.

This clone was detected once. The gene calls are TRBV2 and TRBJ1-5, with D unresolved. Trimming cost V 6 bases and J 4 bases, with 10 bases left between them. Germline CDR1 and CDR2: SNHLY and FYNNEI. This CDR3 has 13 residues. The CDR3 coding sequence is TGTGCCAGCAGAGAAACGACTAATCAGCCCCAGCATTTT. It translates to CASRETTNQPQHF. Based on the CDR3 plus reference TRBV2 and TRBJ1-5, the full variable domain is EPEVTQTPSHQVTQMGQEVILRCVPISNHLYFYWYRQILGQKVEFLVSFYNNEISEKSEIFDDQFSVERPDGSNFTLKIRSTKLEDSAMYFCASRETTNQPQHFGDGTRLSIL.